This is a list of T cell receptor beta chains from one sample in a study of T cell responses to AZD1222 COVID-19 vaccine. Assay: immunoSEQ multiplex PCR; the TCRdb copy retains only in-frame clones and omits some. The data contain about 75,000 clones, approximately 90% of them seen just once; the ten biggest clones take up less than 12%. Sequences were derived from peripheral blood, sampled 28 days after the second dose of the MenACWY control vaccine. These receptors were collected from an adult who received the MenACWY meningococcal vaccine as a control. CDR3s include the opening cysteine and the closing phenylalanine or tryptophan. The D gene is left open where the match is weak.

v_call d_call cdr3_aa
TRBV28 TRBD1 CASSLLAGGTYEQYF
TRBV7-9 TRBD1 CASSFNGQGIYGYTF
TRBV6-5 TRBD1 CAITDRGNSPLHF
TRBV19 NA CASTHQASNQPQHF
TRBV11-2 TRBD2 CASSLRTSGSYEQYF
TRBV7-8 TRBD1 CASSLDPRGDEKLFF
TRBV5-6 NA CASSFPSPVNLYGYTF
TRBV9 TRBD1 CASSVQGASYEQYF
TRBV2 NA CASGREQYF
TRBV2 TRBD2 CASRASGAEQYF
TRBV5-1 NA CASSWTDVGVGGYTF
TRBV11-2 NA CASSLGRVVYEQYF
TRBV7-3 NA CASSLGFGTEAFF
TRBV20-1 NA CSASPGVNQPQHF
TRBV5-6 NA CASSSVVHRETQYF
TRBV4-2 NA CASSPTGAGVTDTQYF
TRBV6-4 TRBD2 CASSVVLAGATDTQYF
TRBV19 TRBD2 CASSAWTSGGNNEQFF
TRBV4-1 NA CASSQGTDGYTF
TRBV12-5 NA CASGLTRGGTNRETQYF
TRBV6-5 TRBD1 CASSYDRAKEKLFF
TRBV11-3 TRBD1 CASSSRDSEAFF
TRBV2 TRBD1 CASSFSTSGQGTSPLHF
TRBV18 NA CASSPSPSAKAFYEQYF
TRBV12-5 NA CASGPDLGQPQHF
TRBV5-6 NA CASSLDLTDTQYF
TRBV5-1 NA CASSSKPDSSPLHF
TRBV15 NA CATSGGLRETQYF
TRBV19 NA CASSGAVRETQYF
TRBV18 NA CASSLTTYEQYF
TRBV30 NA CAWSVVFSGLQNTEAFF
TRBV10-3 TRBD2 CAISLAGAEETQYF
TRBV7-2 TRBD1 CASSYLGQGGTEAFF
TRBV4-2 NA CASSPSGVSQPQHF
TRBV6-2/TRBV6-3 TRBD1 CASSWDRVQPQHF
TRBV7-9 TRBD1 CASSLVPIGGRTEAFF
TRBV5-1 TRBD2 CASRREGPDTQYF
TRBV19 TRBD1 CASSRGQQETQYF
TRBV27 NA CASRSMTGEGGYTF
TRBV7-2 NA CASSLAGGEGNTIYF
TRBV2 TRBD2 CASSALAGVYEQYF
TRBV7-9 NA CASSLAGSPLHF
TRBV6-5 NA CASSRGPNTEAFF
TRBV5-6 NA CASSPWSGELFF
TRBV30 NA CAWGMIRSPLHF
TRBV28 NA CASRWSNQPQHF
TRBV19 TRBD2 CASSRTSGGQDTQYF
TRBV29-1 TRBD2 CSVESRLAGGIGEQFF
TRBV6-5 TRBD1 CASSFHRGGYGYTF
TRBV19 NA CASSIGVDTQYF
TRBV4-2 NA CASSQENRENQPQHF
TRBV19 TRBD1 CASRPGTAYNSPLHF
TRBV6-6 NA CASSYSGGGITDTQYF
TRBV6-5 NA CASRQQGLDINEQFF
TRBV6-2/TRBV6-3 TRBD1 CASSRRQGWDQPQHF
TRBV7-3 NA CASSLSHSTDTQYF
TRBV28 TRBD2 CASSWTSGGAGELFF